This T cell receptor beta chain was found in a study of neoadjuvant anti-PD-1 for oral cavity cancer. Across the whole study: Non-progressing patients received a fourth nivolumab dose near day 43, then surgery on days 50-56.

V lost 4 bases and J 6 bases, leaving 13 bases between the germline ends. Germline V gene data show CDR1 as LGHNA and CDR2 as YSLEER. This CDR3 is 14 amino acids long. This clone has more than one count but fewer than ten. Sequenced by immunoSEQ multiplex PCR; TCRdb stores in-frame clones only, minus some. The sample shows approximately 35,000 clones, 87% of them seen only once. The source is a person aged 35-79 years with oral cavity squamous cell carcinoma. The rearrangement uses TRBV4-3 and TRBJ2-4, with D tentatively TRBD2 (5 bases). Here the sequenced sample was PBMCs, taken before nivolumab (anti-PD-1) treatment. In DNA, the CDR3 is TGCGCCAGCAGCCCAGAGAGGGCGGGAAACATTCAGTACTTC. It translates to CASSPERAGNIQYF.